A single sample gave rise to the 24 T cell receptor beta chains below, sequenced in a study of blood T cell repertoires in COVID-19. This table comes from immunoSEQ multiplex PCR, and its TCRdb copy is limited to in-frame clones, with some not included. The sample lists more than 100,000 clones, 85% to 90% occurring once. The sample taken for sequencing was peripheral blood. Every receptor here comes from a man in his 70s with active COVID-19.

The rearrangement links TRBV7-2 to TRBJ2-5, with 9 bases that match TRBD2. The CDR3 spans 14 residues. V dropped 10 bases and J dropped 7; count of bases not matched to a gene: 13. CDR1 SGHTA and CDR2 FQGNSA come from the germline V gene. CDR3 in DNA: TGTGCCACCGTGGGGACTAGCAGGTCCGGGACCCAGTACTTC. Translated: CATVGTSRSGTQYF. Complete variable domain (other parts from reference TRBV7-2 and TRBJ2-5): GAGVSQSPSNKVTEKGKDVELRCDPISGHTALYWYRQSLGQGLEFLIYFQGNSAPDKSGLPSDRFSAERTGGSVSTLTIQRTQQEDSAVYLCATVGTSRSGTQYFGPGTRLLVL.

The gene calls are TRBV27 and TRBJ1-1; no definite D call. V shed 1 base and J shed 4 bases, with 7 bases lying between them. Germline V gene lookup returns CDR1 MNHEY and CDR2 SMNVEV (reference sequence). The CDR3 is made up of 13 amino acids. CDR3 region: CASSLFRGTEAFF. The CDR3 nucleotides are TGTGCCAGCAGTTTATTCCGGGGCACTGAAGCTTTCTTT.

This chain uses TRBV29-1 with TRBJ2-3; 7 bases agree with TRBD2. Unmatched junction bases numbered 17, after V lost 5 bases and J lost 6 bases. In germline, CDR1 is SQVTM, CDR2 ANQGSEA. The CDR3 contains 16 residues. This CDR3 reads CSVPPIGTTPGDTQYF. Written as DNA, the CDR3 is TGCAGCGTTCCACCGATCGGGACTACGCCAGGGGATACGCAGTATTTT.

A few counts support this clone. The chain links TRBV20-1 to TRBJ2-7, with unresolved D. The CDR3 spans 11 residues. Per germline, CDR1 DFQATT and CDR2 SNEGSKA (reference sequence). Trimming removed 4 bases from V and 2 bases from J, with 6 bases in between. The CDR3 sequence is CSATLTYEQYF. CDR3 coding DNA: TGCAGTGCTACCCTTACCTACGAGCAGTACTTC.

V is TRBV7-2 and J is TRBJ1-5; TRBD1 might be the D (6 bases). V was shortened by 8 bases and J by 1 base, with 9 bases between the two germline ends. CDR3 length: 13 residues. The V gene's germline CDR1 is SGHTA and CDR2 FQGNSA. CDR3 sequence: CASAGESNQPQHF. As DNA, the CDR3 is TGTGCCAGCGCAGGGGAGAGCAATCAGCCCCAGCATTTT. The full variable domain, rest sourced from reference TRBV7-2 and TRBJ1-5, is GAGVSQSPSNKVTEKGKDVELRCDPISGHTALYWYRQSLGQGLEFLIYFQGNSAPDKSGLPSDRFSAERTGGSVSTLTIQRTQQEDSAVYLCASAGESNQPQHFGDGTRLSIL.

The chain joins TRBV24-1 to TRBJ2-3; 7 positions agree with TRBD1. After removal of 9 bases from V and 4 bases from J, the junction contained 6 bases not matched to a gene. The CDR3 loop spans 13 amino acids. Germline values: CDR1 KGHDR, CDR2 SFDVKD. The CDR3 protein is CATGQAAADTQYF. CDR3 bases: TGTGCCACCGGACAGGCTGCGGCAGATACGCAGTATTTT.

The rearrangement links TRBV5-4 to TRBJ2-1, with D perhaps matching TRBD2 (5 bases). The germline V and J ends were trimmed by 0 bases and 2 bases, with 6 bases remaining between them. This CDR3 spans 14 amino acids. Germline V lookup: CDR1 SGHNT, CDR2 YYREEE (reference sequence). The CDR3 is CASSLEAAYNEQFF. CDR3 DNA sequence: TGTGCCAGCAGCTTGGAAGCGGCCTACAATGAGCAGTTCTTC.

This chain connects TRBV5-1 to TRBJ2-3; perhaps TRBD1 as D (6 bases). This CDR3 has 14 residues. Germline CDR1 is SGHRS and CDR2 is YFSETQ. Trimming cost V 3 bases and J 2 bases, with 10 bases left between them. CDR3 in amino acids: CASSSDSNTDTQYF. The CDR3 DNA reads TGCGCCAGCAGCTCGGACAGTAACACAGATACGCAGTATTTT. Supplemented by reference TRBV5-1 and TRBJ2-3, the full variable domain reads KAGVTQTPRYLIKTRGQQVTLSCSPISGHRSVSWYQQTPGQGLQFLFEYFSETQRNKGNFPGRFSGRQFSNSRSEMNVSTLELGDSALYLCASSSDSNTDTQYFGPGTRLTVL.

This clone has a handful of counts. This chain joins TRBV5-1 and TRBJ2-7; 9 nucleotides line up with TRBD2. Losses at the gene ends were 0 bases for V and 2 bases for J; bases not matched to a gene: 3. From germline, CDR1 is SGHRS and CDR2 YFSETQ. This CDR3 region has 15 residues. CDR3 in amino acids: CASSLDAGGPYEQYF. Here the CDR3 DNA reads TGCGCCAGCAGCTTGGACGCGGGAGGGCCCTACGAGCAGTACTTC.

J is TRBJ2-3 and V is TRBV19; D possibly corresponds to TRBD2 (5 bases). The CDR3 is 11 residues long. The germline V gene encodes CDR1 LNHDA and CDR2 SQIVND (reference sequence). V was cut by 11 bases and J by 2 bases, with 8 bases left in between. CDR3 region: CASRVTDTQYF. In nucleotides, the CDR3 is TGTGCCTCGCGGGTCACAGATACGCAGTATTTT.

The CDR3 sequence: CASSSAYGGFIGYTF. CDR3 DNA sequence: TGCGCCAGCAGCTCGGCGTATGGAGGGTTTATTGGCTACACCTTC. This chain joins TRBV5-1 and TRBJ1-2; no clear D. The CDR3 is 15 residues long. Germline loops: CDR1 SGHRS, CDR2 YFSETQ. V shed 3 bases and J shed 7 bases, with 19 bases lying between them.

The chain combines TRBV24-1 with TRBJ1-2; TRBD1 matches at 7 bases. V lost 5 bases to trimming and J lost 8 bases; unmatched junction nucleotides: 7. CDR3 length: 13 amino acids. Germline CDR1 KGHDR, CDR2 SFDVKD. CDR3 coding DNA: TGTGCCACCAGTGCCGAGGGACAGCGAGGCTACACCTTC. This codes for CATSAEGQRGYTF.

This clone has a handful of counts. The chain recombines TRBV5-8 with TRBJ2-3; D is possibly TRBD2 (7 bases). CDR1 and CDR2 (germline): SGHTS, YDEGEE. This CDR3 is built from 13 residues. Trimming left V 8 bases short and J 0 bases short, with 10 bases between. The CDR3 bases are TGTGCCAGAGGGGGGGCCAGCACAGATACGCAGTATTTT. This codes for CARGGASTDTQYF.

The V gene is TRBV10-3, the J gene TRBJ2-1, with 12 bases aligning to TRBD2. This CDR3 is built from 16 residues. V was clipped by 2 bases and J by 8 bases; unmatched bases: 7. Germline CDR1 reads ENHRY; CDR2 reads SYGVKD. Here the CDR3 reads CAISEPGLAGGDEQFF. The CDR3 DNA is TGTGCCATCAGTGAGCCGGGACTAGCGGGCGGGGATGAGCAGTTCTTC.

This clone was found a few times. The CDR3 DNA reads TGTGCCAGCAGCCGTAGGGACAGAGGCACAGATACGCAGTATTTT. Protein sequence: CASSRRDRGTDTQYF. The chain has TRBV5-6 and TRBJ2-3; 7 positions match TRBD1. Germline V lookup: CDR1 SGHDT, CDR2 YYEEEE. The CDR3 runs to 15 residues. V shed 4 bases and J 1 base; nucleotides not matched to a gene: 6.

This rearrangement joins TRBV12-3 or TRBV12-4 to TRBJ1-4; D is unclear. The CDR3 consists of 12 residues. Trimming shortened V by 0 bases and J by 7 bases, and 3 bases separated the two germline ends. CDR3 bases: TGTGCCAGCAGTTTAGCCGGTGAAAAACTGTTTTTT. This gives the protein CASSLAGEKLFF.

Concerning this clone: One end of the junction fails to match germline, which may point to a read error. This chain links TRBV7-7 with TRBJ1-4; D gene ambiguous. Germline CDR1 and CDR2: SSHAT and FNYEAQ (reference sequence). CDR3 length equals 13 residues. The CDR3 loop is CASSPDTGEKLFF. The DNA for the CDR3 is TGTGCTAGCAGCCCAGACACGGGGGAAAAACTGTTTTTT.

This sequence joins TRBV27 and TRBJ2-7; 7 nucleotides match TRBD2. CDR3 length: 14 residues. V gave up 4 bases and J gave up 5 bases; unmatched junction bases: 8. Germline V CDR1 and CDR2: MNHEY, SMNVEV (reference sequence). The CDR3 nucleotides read TGTGCCAGCAGTTGGGCGGCCCGGGGGGACGAGCAGTACTTC. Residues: CASSWAARGDEQYF.

This CDR3 is CASYATQVISGANVLTF. CDR3 nucleotide sequence: TGTGCCAGCTACGCGACGCAGGTTATCTCTGGGGCCAACGTCCTGACTTTC. This chain connects TRBV18 to TRBJ2-6; D is undetermined. Germline-derived CDR1 and CDR2 are KGHSH and LQKENI. Deletions cut 7 bases from V and 0 bases from J, with 16 bases between. This CDR3 has 17 residues.

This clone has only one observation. The CDR3 sequence: CASSYSWSRVYNEQFF. The CDR3, as DNA: TGTGCCAGCAGTTACTCGTGGTCGAGGGTTTACAATGAGCAGTTCTTC. The chain joins TRBV6-5 to TRBJ2-1; D may be TRBD2 (5 bases). Germline V gene lookup returns CDR1 MNHEY and CDR2 SVGAGI. The CDR3 consists of 16 residues. V was clipped by 0 bases and J by 4 bases, with 13 bases between them.

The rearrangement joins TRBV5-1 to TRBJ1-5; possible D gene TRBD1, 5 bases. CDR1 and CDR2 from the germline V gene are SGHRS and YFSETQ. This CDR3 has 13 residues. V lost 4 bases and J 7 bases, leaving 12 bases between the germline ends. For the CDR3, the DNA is TGCGCCAGCAGCGCTCAGGGTAGCCAGCCCCAGCATTTT. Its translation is CASSAQGSQPQHF. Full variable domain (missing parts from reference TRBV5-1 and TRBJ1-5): KAGVTQTPRYLIKTRGQQVTLSCSPISGHRSVSWYQQTPGQGLQFLFEYFSETQRNKGNFPGRFSGRQFSNSRSEMNVSTLELGDSALYLCASSAQGSQPQHFGDGTRLSIL.

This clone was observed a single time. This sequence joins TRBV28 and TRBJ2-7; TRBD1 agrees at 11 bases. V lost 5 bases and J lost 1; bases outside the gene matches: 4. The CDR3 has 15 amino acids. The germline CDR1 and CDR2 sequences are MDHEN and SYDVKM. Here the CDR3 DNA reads TGTGCCAGCAGTGGACAGGGGGCAGGATCCTACGAGCAGTACTTC. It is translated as CASSGQGAGSYEQYF.

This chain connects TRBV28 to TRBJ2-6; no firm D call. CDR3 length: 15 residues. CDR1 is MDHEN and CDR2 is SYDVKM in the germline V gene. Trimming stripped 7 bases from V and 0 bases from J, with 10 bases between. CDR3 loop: CASMRHRSGANVLTF. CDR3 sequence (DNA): TGTGCCAGCATGAGACACCGCTCTGGGGCCAACGTCCTGACTTTC.

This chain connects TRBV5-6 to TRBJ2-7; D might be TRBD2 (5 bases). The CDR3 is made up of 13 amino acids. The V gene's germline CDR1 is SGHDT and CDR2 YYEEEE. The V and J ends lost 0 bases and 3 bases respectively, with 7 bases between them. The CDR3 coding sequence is TGTGCCAGCAGCTTGGAGGGAGTCTACGAGCAGTACTTC. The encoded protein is CASSLEGVYEQYF.